The 30 T cell receptor beta chains given below trace back to one sample, sequenced in a study of blood T cell repertoires in COVID-19. Method: immunoSEQ multiplex PCR; TCRdb's copy keeps in-frame clones and lacks some. The profile shows 190,000 or so clones, around nine tenths of them singletons. Sequencing input: peripheral blood. The receptors derive from a man in his forties with active or convalescent COVID-19.

This rearrangement joins TRBV5-1 to TRBJ2-1; TRBD2 is a possible D gene (5 bases). The germline V gene encodes CDR1 SGHRS and CDR2 YFSETQ. V dropped 0 bases and J dropped 6 bases, with 13 bases sitting between them. CDR3 length: 15 amino acids. Written as DNA, the CDR3 is TGCGCCAGCAGCTTGGCCACCACTAGAAGCAATGAGCAGTTCTTC. Translated: CASSLATTRSNEQFF.

The chain uses TRBV9 and TRBJ1-6, with D perhaps matching TRBD1 (6 bases). CDR1 SGDLS and CDR2 YYNGEE come from the germline V gene. CDR3 size: 17 residues. Trimming stripped 4 bases from V and 7 bases from J, with 21 bases between. The CDR3, as DNA: TGTGCCAGCAGCCCCGGACAGTCCAAGACGGGGAATTCACCCCTCCACTTT. Translating gives CASSPGQSKTGNSPLHF.

The rearrangement links TRBV15 to TRBJ1-5; D is ambiguous. This CDR3 is built from 15 residues. In germline, CDR1 is LNHNV, CDR2 YYDKDF (reference sequence). V lost 1 base, J lost 4 bases, and 11 bases lay in between. The CDR3 spells CATSRVAGWNQPQHF. The CDR3 region has the DNA TGTGCCACCAGCAGAGTCGCGGGGTGGAATCAGCCCCAGCATTTT.

J is TRBJ2-3 and V is TRBV7-3; the match to TRBD2 covers 8 bases. V shed 3 bases and J 3 bases; nucleotides not matched to a gene: 8. This CDR3 has 16 residues. In germline, CDR1 is SGHTA, CDR2 FQGTGA. CDR3 loop: CASSFLVGGATDTQYF. CDR3 DNA sequence: TGTGCCAGCAGCTTTTTGGTCGGGGGGGCGACAGATACGCAGTATTTT.

The J gene is TRBJ2-6, the V gene TRBV10-3, with D unresolved. CDR1 is ENHRY, CDR2 SYGVKD, per germline. The CDR3 consists of 12 residues. Trimming removed 9 bases from V and 4 bases from J, with 7 bases in between. Here the CDR3 DNA reads TGTGCCATTTCTTCGGGGGCCAACGTCCTGACTTTC. As protein: CAISSGANVLTF.

This sequence joins TRBV19 and TRBJ1-1; 8 bases are a match to TRBD1. J gave up 0 bases and V 6 bases, and 9 bases lay outside the gene matches. This CDR3 is built from 16 residues. Germline V gene lookup returns CDR1 LNHDA and CDR2 SQIVND (reference sequence). Written as DNA, the CDR3 is TGTGCCAGTAGCCTTGGACAGGGAGGAGTGAACACTGAAGCTTTCTTT. Its translation: CASSLGQGGVNTEAFF.

This rearrangement joins TRBV18 to TRBJ1-3; D might be TRBD1 (5 bases). This CDR3 region has 14 residues. Trimming left V 4 bases short and J 3 bases short, with 10 bases between. Per germline, CDR1 KGHSH and CDR2 LQKENI. CDR3 region: CASSQRDGGNTIYF. Here the CDR3 DNA reads TGTGCCAGCTCACAGCGGGACGGTGGAAACACCATATATTTT.

The CDR3: CASSQGTGPQHF. In nucleotides, the CDR3 is TGCGCCAGCAGCCAAGGTACCGGGCCCCAGCATTTT. The J gene is TRBJ1-5, the V gene TRBV4-3; D call uncertain. The CDR3 runs to 12 residues. Trimming removed 1 base at V and 9 bases at J, with 7 bases between. Germline V gives CDR1 LGHNA, CDR2 YSLEER.

The chain links TRBV9 to TRBJ2-1, with 8 positions matching TRBD2. The CDR3 runs to 16 residues. V gave up 1 base and J gave up 4 bases; unmatched junction bases: 7. Germline loops: CDR1 SGDLS, CDR2 YYNGEE. The CDR3 DNA follows: TGTGCCAGCAGCGTAACTAGTAGCGGGGAGTACAATGAGCAGTTCTTC. Its protein is CASSVTSSGEYNEQFF.

The rearrangement joins TRBV18 to TRBJ2-1, with 8 bases matching TRBD1. Trimming took 6 bases from V and 6 from J; bases not matched to a gene: 7. Looked up from germline, CDR1 is KGHSH and CDR2 is LQKENI. The CDR3 is 14 residues long. CDR3 sequence: CASSPRTGSNEQFF. As DNA, the CDR3 is TGTGCCAGCTCCCCCCGGACAGGGTCCAATGAGCAGTTCTTC.

V usage is TRBV11-3 and J usage is TRBJ1-1; 8 bases are shared with TRBD1. Germline CDR1 is SGHNT and CDR2 is YENEEA. The J segment lost 1 base and the V segment lost 7 bases, leaving 5 bases of the junction unmatched. The CDR3 has 14 amino acids. CDR3 nucleotides: TGTGCCAGCACAAGACAGGGGCCGAACACTGAAGCTTTCTTT. Translation gives CASTRQGPNTEAFF.

This clone appeared once. The chain is built from TRBV19 and TRBJ1-5; TRBD1 is a possible D gene (6 bases). The V end lost 5 bases, the J end lost 0 bases, and 23 bases lay between the germline ends. This CDR3 comprises 19 residues. From germline, CDR1 is LNHDA and CDR2 SQIVND (reference sequence). The CDR3 sequence: CASSVNGQNSRYSNQPQHF. The CDR3 bases are TGTGCCAGTAGTGTCAACGGACAGAACTCTAGGTATAGCAATCAGCCCCAGCATTTT. Based on the CDR3 plus reference TRBV19 and TRBJ1-5, the full variable domain is DGGITQSPKYLFRKEGQNVTLSCEQNLNHDAMYWYRQDPGQGLRLIYYSQIVNDFQKGDIAEGYSVSREKKESFPLTVTSAQKNPTAFYLCASSVNGQNSRYSNQPQHFGDGTRLSIL.

This sequence joins TRBV28 and TRBJ1-1; TRBD1 matches at 7 bases. Germline V gene data show CDR1 as MDHEN and CDR2 as SYDVKM. The CDR3 totals 15 residues. Trimming cost V 7 bases and J 5 bases; bases outside gene matches: 13. CDR3 bases: TGTGCCAGCACCGGGCCCAGACAGGGTGAGACTGAAGCTTTCTTT. Translation gives CASTGPRQGETEAFF.

This chain joins TRBV21-1 and TRBJ1-2; no check of the table's D call, TRBD1, against the DNA was made. TRBV21-1 has pseudogene status. The length of the CDR3 is 18 residues. CDR3 loop: CASSARPGQGMYIYGYTF. In nucleotides, the CDR3 is TGTGCCAGCAGCGCGAGACCGGGACAGGGGATGTACATCTATGGCTACACCTTC.

The V and J genes are TRBV6-2 or TRBV6-3 and TRBJ1-1; no firm D call. The V gene's germline CDR1 is MNHEY and CDR2 SVGEGT. CDR3 length: 15 residues. Trimming removed 1 base at V and 4 bases at J, with 13 bases between. CDR3 DNA sequence: TGTGCCAGCAGTTACTATAAGGCTGGGAGCACTGAAGCTTTCTTT. It specifies CASSYYKAGSTEAFF.

The chain carries TRBV11-2 and TRBJ2-5, with a weak D call TRBD2 (6 bases). The CDR3 contains 16 residues. V was shortened by 1 base and J by 5 bases, with 17 bases between the two germline ends. Germline V gene sequence: CDR1 SGHAT, CDR2 FQNNGV. The CDR3 reads CASSLGPLAPRETQYF. The CDR3, as DNA: TGTGCCAGCAGCTTAGGACCCCTAGCGCCCCGGGAGACCCAGTACTTC. The full variable domain, with the rest looked up from reference TRBV11-2 and TRBJ2-5, is EAGVAQSPRYKIIEKRQSVAFWCNPISGHATLYWYQQILGQGPKLLIQFQNNGVVDDSQLPKDRFSAERLKGVDSTLKIQPAKLEDSAVYLCASSLGPLAPRETQYFGPGTRLLVL.

This clone was recorded only once. The J gene is TRBJ2-3, the V gene TRBV20-1, with 8 bases lining up with TRBD2. There are 14 residues in the CDR3. V shed 6 bases, J shed 0 bases, and the junction held 5 bases outside the gene matches. Germline lookup yields CDR1 DFQATT and CDR2 SNEGSKA (reference sequence). The CDR3 region is CSASSGDSTDTQYF. The DNA of the CDR3 is TGCAGTGCCAGTAGCGGGGATAGCACAGATACGCAGTATTTT.

V gene TRBV5-8 combines with J gene TRBJ2-7, with TRBD2 identical over 8 bases. The ends lost 0 bases at V and 4 bases at J; junction bases unmatched: 6. The CDR3 runs to 15 residues. CDR1 is SGHTS, CDR2 YDEGEE, per germline. CDR3 sequence: CASSLDWRGAYEQYF. CDR3 coding DNA: TGTGCCAGCAGCTTGGACTGGCGGGGGGCGTACGAGCAGTACTTC.

This chain connects TRBV4-1 to TRBJ2-5, with 15 nucleotides matching TRBD2. V lost 6 bases to trimming and J lost 5 bases; unmatched junction nucleotides: 7. The germline V gene has CDR1 MGHRA and CDR2 YSYEKL. The length of the CDR3 is 16 residues. The CDR3 DNA sequence: TGCGCCAGCAGTTTCCGGACTAGCGGGGGGGCCGAGACCCAGTACTTC. Amino acid sequence: CASSFRTSGGAETQYF.

This chain uses TRBV4-3 with TRBJ2-5, with a tentative D call TRBD2 (5 bases). The length of the CDR3 is 14 residues. Germline loops: CDR1 LGHNA, CDR2 YSLEER. Trimming removed 4 bases at V and 7 bases at J, with 16 bases between. The CDR3, as DNA: TGCGCCAGCAGCCTTTGGACTGGAGAAGGGACCCAGTACTTC. Residues: CASSLWTGEGTQYF.

The chain combines TRBV11-2 with TRBJ2-4, with TRBD2 as a possible D gene (5 bases). Between the trimmed V and J ends, which lost 3 bases and 9 bases, there was a span of 12 bases. The CDR3 length is 13 residues. Germline V gene lookup returns CDR1 SGHAT and CDR2 FQNNGV. The chain's CDR3 is CASSFAADFIQYF. CDR3 DNA sequence: TGTGCCAGCAGCTTCGCGGCGGACTTCATTCAGTACTTC.

The chain has TRBV15 and TRBJ2-7; TRBD2 aligns across 7 bases. CDR1 is LNHNV, CDR2 YYDKDF, per germline (reference sequence). The CDR3 length is 18 residues. The V gene end was trimmed by 1 base and the J gene end by 1 base; junction bases not matched to a gene: 13. The CDR3 DNA is TGTGCCACCAGCAGAGTACCGGTGGGGGGGGACGCATCCTACGAGCAGTACTTC. Residues: CATSRVPVGGDASYEQYF. Full variable domain (remainder filled in from reference TRBV15 and TRBJ2-7): DAMVIQNPRYQVTQFGKPVTLSCSQTLNHNVMYWYQQKSSQAPKLLFHYYDKDFNNEADTPDNFQSRRPNTSFCFLDIRSPGLGDTAMYLCATSRVPVGGDASYEQYFGPGTRLTVT.

This chain links TRBV7-3 with TRBJ2-3; tentatively, D is TRBD2 (5 bases). Trimming shortened V by 2 bases and J by 2 bases, and 8 bases separated the two germline ends. Germline-derived CDR1 and CDR2 are SGHTA and FQGTGA. There are 14 residues in the CDR3. The CDR3 loop reads CASSLGGLTDTQYF. The CDR3, as DNA: TGTGCCAGCAGCTTAGGAGGCCTCACAGATACGCAGTATTTT.

The chain joins TRBV2 to TRBJ1-2, with 9 bases identical to TRBD1. This CDR3 is built from 15 residues. Germline loops: CDR1 SNHLY, CDR2 FYNNEI. With V trimmed by 7 bases and J by 6 bases, 12 bases remained unmatched. The CDR3 here is CASTPSTGGFDGYTF. The CDR3, as DNA: TGTGCCAGCACCCCTTCTACAGGGGGCTTTGATGGCTACACCTTC.

The chain carries TRBV7-9 and TRBJ2-7; D might be TRBD1 (5 bases). There are 12 residues in the CDR3. Deletions cut 5 bases from V and 7 bases from J, with 12 bases between. Germline V gene lookup returns CDR1 SEHNR and CDR2 FQNEAQ (reference sequence). In DNA form, the CDR3 reads TGTGCCAGCAGCGTCCAGGGTGATGAGCAGTACTTC. It is translated as CASSVQGDEQYF.

The chain carries TRBV7-9 and TRBJ1-1; 7 positions agree with TRBD1. The V and J ends lost 5 bases and 1 base, in that order; junction bases with no gene match: 7. The CDR3 contains 15 residues. CDR1 SEHNR and CDR2 FQNEAQ come from the germline V gene (reference sequence). The DNA for the CDR3 is TGTGCCAGCAGCCCCCCCACAGGGGCGAACACTGAAGCTTTCTTT. This gives the protein CASSPPTGANTEAFF.

The chain joins TRBV11-2 to TRBJ2-1; TRBD1 aligns across 11 bases. CDR1 and CDR2 (germline): SGHAT, FQNNGV. The CDR3 length is 15 residues. Germline trimming cut 5 bases from V and 2 bases from J; bases unmatched to any gene: 2. CDR3 region: CASSGGQGAYNEQFF. CDR3 DNA: TGTGCCAGCAGCGGGGGACAGGGGGCCTACAATGAGCAGTTCTTC.

This sequence joins TRBV6-6 and TRBJ1-2, with 7 nucleotides matching TRBD1. After removal of 8 bases from V and 0 bases from J, the junction contained 6 bases not matched to a gene. The germline V gene has CDR1 MNHNY and CDR2 SVGAGI (reference sequence). This CDR3 region has 14 residues. The CDR3 DNA reads TGTGCCAGCCAGGGGGACGGGCCTAACTATGGCTACACCTTC. It specifies CASQGDGPNYGYTF.

The chain links TRBV6-5 to TRBJ2-5; possible D gene TRBD2, 6 bases. Germline V CDR1 and CDR2: MNHEY, SVGAGI. The CDR3 spans 15 residues. The V gene lost 5 bases and the J gene lost 5 bases, with 18 bases spanning the gap. The DNA for the CDR3 is TGTGCCAGCAGTCTTATTTTCTTAGCGGAGGAGACCCAGTACTTC. Amino acid sequence: CASSLIFLAEETQYF.

The J gene is TRBJ2-1, the V gene TRBV9; 12 bases agree with TRBD2. There are 16 residues in the CDR3. Germline trimming cut 0 bases from V and 7 bases from J; bases unmatched to any gene: 5. Germline V CDR1 and CDR2: SGDLS, YYNGEE. CDR3 sequence (DNA): TGTGCCAGCAGCGTAGACCCACTAGCGGGGGGTAATGAGCAGTTCTTC. Amino acids: CASSVDPLAGGNEQFF. Complete variable domain (other parts from reference TRBV9 and TRBJ2-1): DSGVTQTPKHLITATGQRVTLRCSPRSGDLSVYWYQQSLDQGLQFLIQYYNGEERAKGNILERFSAQQFPDLHSELNLSSLELGDSALYFCASSVDPLAGGNEQFFGPGTRLTVL.